Following are 17 T cell receptor beta chains from one sample sequenced in a study of cytomegalovirus exposure and HLA in healthy donors. Both 60 Vbeta primers and 13 Jbeta primers went into the PCR. Profiled with immunoSEQ multiplex PCR; TCRdb holds only in-frame clones, not every one. The sample has 200,000 or so clones, 87% seen once. Sequenced: PBMCs. The receptors come from a man under 40 in good health and CMV-seronegative.

The gene calls are TRBV6-1 and TRBJ2-2; tentatively, D is TRBD2 (5 bases). This CDR3 region has 15 residues. The germline V and J ends were trimmed by 4 bases and 7 bases, with 16 bases remaining between them. Germline CDR1 and CDR2: MNHNS and SASEGT. The CDR3 sequence is CASSVLGEVDGELFF. CDR3 DNA: TGTGCCAGCAGTGTCTTGGGAGAGGTGGACGGGGAGCTGTTTTTT.

The chain employs TRBV11-2 and TRBJ2-5, with 8 positions matching TRBD1. This CDR3 contains 15 residues. Trimming took 5 bases from V and 4 from J; bases not matched to a gene: 9. Germline-derived CDR1 and CDR2 are SGHAT and FQNNGV. CDR3 sequence reads: CASSLFQGARETQYF. CDR3 sequence (DNA): TGTGCCAGCAGCCTATTCCAGGGGGCGAGAGAGACCCAGTACTTC.

V is TRBV5-1 and J is TRBJ1-4, with 8 nucleotides matching TRBD1. The germline V gene has CDR1 SGHRS and CDR2 YFSETQ. This CDR3 comprises 14 residues. V gave up 0 bases and J gave up 7 bases; unmatched junction bases: 2. In nucleotides, the CDR3 is TGCGCCAGCAGCTTGGGACAGGGGACTGAAAAACTGTTTTTT. Amino acids: CASSLGQGTEKLFF.

The rearrangement links TRBV5-4 to TRBJ2-5, with TRBD2 identical over 9 bases. V trimming: 4 bases; J trimming: 3 bases; junction bases outside the gene matches: 7. Per the germline V gene, CDR1 is SGHNT and CDR2 is YYREEE (reference sequence). The CDR3 spans 15 residues. CDR3 sequence: CASSGNSGGKETQYF. For the CDR3, the DNA is TGTGCCAGCAGCGGTAATAGCGGGGGAAAAGAGACCCAGTACTTC.

The V call is TRBV7-8, the J call TRBJ1-2; D possibly corresponds to TRBD1 (5 bases). The CDR3 runs 13 residues. Germline lookup yields CDR1 SGHVS and CDR2 FQNEAQ. V lost 5 bases and J lost 4, with 11 bases in between. Here the CDR3 DNA reads TGTGCCAGCAGCCCGCGAGACAGCTATGGCTACACCTTC. Translation: CASSPRDSYGYTF.

This chain links TRBV7-6 with TRBJ1-5; 10 nucleotides agree with TRBD1. V was clipped by 3 bases and J by 6 bases; unmatched bases: 5. CDR1 and CDR2 from the germline V gene are SGHVS and FNYEAQ. This CDR3 spans 15 amino acids. The CDR3 sequence: CASSLGTGAPQPQHF. CDR3 coding DNA: TGTGCCAGCAGCTTGGGGACAGGGGCTCCTCAGCCCCAGCATTTT.

V and J are TRBV5-1 and TRBJ2-7, with 14 bases that match TRBD2. Germline V gene sequence: CDR1 SGHRS, CDR2 YFSETQ. This CDR3 has 17 residues. Trimming took 4 bases from V and 2 from J; bases not matched to a gene: 8. The CDR3 loop is CASSRFATSGGAYEQYF. The CDR3 bases are TGCGCCAGCAGCCGTTTCGCGACTAGCGGGGGGGCCTACGAGCAGTACTTC.

The chain uses TRBV6-6 and TRBJ1-3; D may be TRBD1 (5 bases). Between the trimmed V and J ends, which lost 6 bases and 4 bases, there was a span of 13 bases. CDR1 and CDR2 (germline): MNHNY, SVGAGI (reference sequence). CDR3 size: 14 residues. For the CDR3, the DNA is TGTGCCAGCAGAAAGCGGGGGGAGGGAAACACCATATATTTT. This gives the protein CASRKRGEGNTIYF.

Comment on this clone: Other DNA sequences in this specimen translate into the identical CDR3. The genes are TRBV5-1 and TRBJ1-2; D not certain. Deletions cut 0 bases from V and 0 bases from J, with 3 bases between. This CDR3 is 13 amino acids long. Germline V gene lookup returns CDR1 SGHRS and CDR2 YFSETQ. The CDR3 sequence: CASSLDSNYGYTF. The CDR3 coding sequence is TGCGCCAGCAGCTTGGACTCTAACTATGGCTACACCTTC. Based on the CDR3 plus reference TRBV5-1 and TRBJ1-2, the full variable domain is KAGVTQTPRYLIKTRGQQVTLSCSPISGHRSVSWYQQTPGQGLQFLFEYFSETQRNKGNFPGRFSGRQFSNSRSEMNVSTLELGDSALYLCASSLDSNYGYTFGSGTRLTVV.

The rearrangement links TRBV9 to TRBJ1-4; D ambiguous. This CDR3 spans 16 amino acids. V lost 0 bases to trimming and J lost 8 bases, with 17 bases between them. CDR1 and CDR2 from the germline V gene are SGDLS and YYNGEE. The CDR3 nucleotides read TGTGCCAGCAGCGTAGCCGCGGGAGGGATCGGCGAAAAACTGTTTTTT. It yields the protein CASSVAAGGIGEKLFF. Drawing the rest from reference TRBV9 and TRBJ1-4, the complete variable domain is DSGVTQTPKHLITATGQRVTLRCSPRSGDLSVYWYQQSLDQGLQFLIQYYNGEERAKGNILERFSAQQFPDLHSELNLSSLELGDSALYFCASSVAAGGIGEKLFFGSGTQLSVL.

Only one count was recorded for this clone. V gene TRBV18 combines with J gene TRBJ1-2, with TRBD1 identical over 7 bases. With V trimmed by 6 bases and J by 4 bases, 14 bases remained unmatched. Germline V gene sequence: CDR1 KGHSH, CDR2 LQKENI. The CDR3 covers 16 residues. This CDR3 is CASSPGPGQSIYGYTF. CDR3 in DNA: TGTGCCAGCTCGCCAGGTCCGGGACAGAGTATCTATGGCTACACCTTC.

The chain couples TRBV7-9 to TRBJ2-1, with TRBD1 identical over 7 bases. The CDR3 spans 14 residues. The germline V gene encodes CDR1 SEHNR and CDR2 FQNEAQ (reference sequence). After removal of 3 bases from V and 10 bases from J, the junction contained 9 bases not matched to a gene. CDR3 sequence reads: CASSLLGGLGEQFF. In nucleotides, the CDR3 is TGTGCCAGCAGCTTGTTAGGGGGCCTTGGCGAGCAGTTCTTC.

The chain is built from TRBV5-1 and TRBJ1-1; no definite D call. Trimming took off 7 bases at V and 1 base at J, with 20 bases between the two ends. Germline V gene sequence: CDR1 SGHRS, CDR2 YFSETQ. The CDR3 runs to 16 residues. The CDR3: CASPKRGKRANTEAFF. The CDR3 DNA reads as TGCGCCAGCCCGAAACGGGGAAAACGAGCGAACACTGAAGCTTTCTTT.

This clone showed up just a few times. The genes are TRBV15 and TRBJ2-3; no clear D gene. Germline V gene data show CDR1 as LNHNV and CDR2 as YYDKDF (reference sequence). Trimming removed 2 bases from V and 2 bases from J, with 14 bases in between. The CDR3 covers 16 residues. CDR3 sequence reads: CATSRRATVFTDTQYF. The CDR3 bases are TGTGCCACCAGCAGACGAGCTACCGTCTTCACAGATACGCAGTATTTT. The entire variable domain, with the rest obtained from reference TRBV15 and TRBJ2-3, is as follows: DAMVIQNPRYQVTQFGKPVTLSCSQTLNHNVMYWYQQKSSQAPKLLFHYYDKDFNNEADTPDNFQSRRPNTSFCFLDIRSPGLGDTAMYLCATSRRATVFTDTQYFGPGTRLTVL.

The V call is TRBV7-9, the J call TRBJ1-6; 8 bases agree with TRBD1. CDR1 and CDR2 from the germline V gene are SEHNR and FQNEAQ (reference sequence). Unmatched junction bases numbered 5, after V lost 5 bases and J lost 8 bases. This CDR3 contains 14 residues. Here the CDR3 reads CASSLTGADSPLHF. The CDR3 DNA follows: TGTGCCAGCAGCCTGACAGGGGCGGATTCACCCCTCCACTTT.

This clone was seen a handful of times. The CDR3 DNA is TGTGCCAGCAGCGTAGAGACTAGCGGGGGTAATGAGCAGTTCTTC. Protein sequence: CASSVETSGGNEQFF. The rearrangement uses TRBV9 and TRBJ2-1; 12 bases are shared with TRBD2. The germline CDR1 and CDR2 sequences are SGDLS and YYNGEE. The CDR3 length is 15 residues. V gave up 0 bases and J gave up 7 bases; unmatched junction bases: 2.

The V and J genes are TRBV4-1 and TRBJ1-2, with TRBD1 as a possible D gene (6 bases). The CDR3 is made up of 14 amino acids. The V and J ends lost 3 bases and 8 bases respectively, with 16 bases between them. CDR1 is MGHRA, CDR2 YSYEKL, per germline. This CDR3 reads CASSQANTGTGYTF. CDR3 coding DNA: TGCGCCAGCAGCCAGGCAAACACAGGGACCGGCTACACCTTC.